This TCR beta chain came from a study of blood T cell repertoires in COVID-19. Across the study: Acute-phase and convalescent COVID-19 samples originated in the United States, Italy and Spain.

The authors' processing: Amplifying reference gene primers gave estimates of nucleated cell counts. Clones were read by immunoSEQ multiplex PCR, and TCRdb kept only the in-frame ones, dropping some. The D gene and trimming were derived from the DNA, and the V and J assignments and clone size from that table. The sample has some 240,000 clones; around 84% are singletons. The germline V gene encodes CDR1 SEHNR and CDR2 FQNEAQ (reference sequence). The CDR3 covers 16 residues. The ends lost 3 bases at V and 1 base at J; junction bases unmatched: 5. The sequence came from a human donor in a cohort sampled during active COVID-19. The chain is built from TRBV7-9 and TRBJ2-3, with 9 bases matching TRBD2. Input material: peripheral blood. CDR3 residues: CASSFQRGEGTDTQYF. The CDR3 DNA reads TGTGCCAGCAGCTTCCAGCGGGGGGAAGGCACAGATACGCAGTATTTT.